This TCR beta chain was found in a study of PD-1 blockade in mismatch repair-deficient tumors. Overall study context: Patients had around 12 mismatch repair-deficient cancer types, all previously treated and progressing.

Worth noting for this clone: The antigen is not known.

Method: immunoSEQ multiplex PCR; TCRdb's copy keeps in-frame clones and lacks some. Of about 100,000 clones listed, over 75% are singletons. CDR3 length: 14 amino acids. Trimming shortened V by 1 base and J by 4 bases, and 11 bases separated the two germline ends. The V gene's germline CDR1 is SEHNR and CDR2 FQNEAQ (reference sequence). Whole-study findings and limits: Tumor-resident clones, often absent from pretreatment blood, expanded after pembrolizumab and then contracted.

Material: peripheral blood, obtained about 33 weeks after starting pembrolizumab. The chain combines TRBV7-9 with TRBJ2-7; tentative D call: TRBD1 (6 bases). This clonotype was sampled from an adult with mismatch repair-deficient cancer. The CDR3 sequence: CASSLDQGHYEQYF. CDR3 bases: TGTGCCAGCAGCTTAGACCAGGGACATTACGAGCAGTACTTC.